Included here is one TCR beta chain sequence, with context. The J segment lost 1 base and the V segment lost 5 bases, leaving 7 bases of the junction unmatched. The CDR3 has 15 residues. Germline V gene data show CDR1 as KGHSH and CDR2 as LQKENI. The sample is drawn from a study of blood T cell repertoires in COVID-19. Overall study context: Samples of COVID-19 (acute and convalescent) were obtained from the United States, Italy and Spain. PBMCs, B-cell-depleted T cells, or T cells provided the cDNA or gDNA that made up the material.

How the authors handled the data: Amplified reference gene primers provided the basis for estimating nucleated cell counts. Some clones are missing from TCRdb's copy, which holds only in-frame ones; the method was immunoSEQ multiplex PCR. V, J and clone size were drawn from that table, and D and trimming were deduced from the DNA. This table holds some 160,000 clones, around nine tenths found once. While infection was still active, Seattle patients were enrolled and then followed longitudinally. This TCR was recovered from a woman between 70 and 85 years old with COVID-19, enrolled during active disease. The sample taken for sequencing was peripheral blood. The chain joins TRBV18 to TRBJ1-1; 7 bases are shared with TRBD1. The CDR3 DNA reads TGTGCCAGCTCAGCAGACAGGGCCGCGAACACTGAAGCTTTCTTT. Its translation is CASSADRAANTEAFF. The full variable domain, with the rest looked up from reference TRBV18 and TRBJ1-1, is NAGVMQNPRHLVRRRGQEARLRCSPMKGHSHVYWYRQLPEEGLKFMVYLQKENIIDESGMPKERFSAEFPKEGPSILRIQQVVRGDSAAYFCASSADRAANTEAFFGQGTRLTVV.